These 8 T cell receptor beta chains share one sample of origin, sequenced in a study of identifying expanded T cells in peripheral blood. The table came from immunoSEQ multiplex PCR; TCRdb's copy has only in-frame clones and leaves some out. The sample records fewer than 65,000 clones, around 87% being singletons. Sequencing was carried out using blood. These receptors were taken from a person aged 18 to 70 in good health.

The chain carries TRBV10-3 and TRBJ2-7; 9 nucleotides line up with TRBD2. V lost 11 bases to trimming and J lost 0 bases; unmatched junction nucleotides: 5. From germline, CDR1 is ENHRY and CDR2 SYGVKD. CDR3 size: 13 residues. The CDR3 DNA is TGTGCCGCGGGGGGGGCGAGCTCCTACGAGCAGTACTTC. Residues: CAAGGASSYEQYF.

The chain links TRBV5-4 to TRBJ1-1; 11 bases match TRBD1. In germline, CDR1 is SGHNT, CDR2 YYREEE (reference sequence). This CDR3 region has 16 residues. After removal of 6 bases from V and 4 bases from J, the junction contained 11 bases not matched to a gene. CDR3 bases: TGTGCCAGCACCTCAAGATTCGGGACAGGGGGCACTGAAGCTTTCTTT. This codes for CASTSRFGTGGTEAFF.

The chain employs TRBV9 and TRBJ2-1, with D possibly TRBD2 on 5 matching bases. CDR3 length: 14 amino acids. The V gene lost 4 bases and the J gene lost 3 bases, with 11 bases spanning the gap. Germline values: CDR1 SGDLS, CDR2 YYNGEE. CDR3 coding DNA: TGTGCCAGCAGCTTAGATACTAGCTACAATGAGCAGTTCTTC. Protein: CASSLDTSYNEQFF.

The chain uses TRBV19 and TRBJ2-2; D possibly corresponds to TRBD1 (6 bases). V was shortened by 9 bases and J by 3 bases, with 8 bases between the two germline ends. CDR3 length equals 12 residues. Germline CDR1 LNHDA, CDR2 SQIVND (reference sequence). CDR3 in amino acids: CASPGDTGELFF. CDR3 in DNA: TGTGCCAGCCCAGGGGACACCGGGGAGCTGTTTTTT.

This chain uses TRBV30 with TRBJ2-2; D not certain. Germline loops: CDR1 GTSNPN, CDR2 SVGIG (reference sequence). The CDR3 is 14 residues long. The V and J ends lost 4 bases and 3 bases respectively, with 12 bases between them. Here the CDR3 DNA reads TGTGCCTGGACCCTTAGGGCCGACACCGGGGAGCTGTTTTTT. Translation: CAWTLRADTGELFF.

The chain uses TRBV13 and TRBJ2-1; D may be TRBD1 or TRBD2 (5 bases each). V was trimmed by 6 bases and J by 10 bases, leaving 13 bases between them. This CDR3 comprises 12 residues. Germline CDR1 PRHDT, CDR2 FYEKMQ (reference sequence). The CDR3 bases are TGTGCCAGCAGTTTGGGACGGAAAGAGCAGTTCTTC. This translates into CASSLGRKEQFF.

The chain has TRBV27 and TRBJ2-7; D remains unclear. Germline CDR1 MNHEY, CDR2 SMNVEV (reference sequence). CDR3 size: 14 residues. V was shortened by 2 bases and J by 0 bases, with 8 bases between the two germline ends. The chain's CDR3 is CASSLKGSSYEQYF. DNA of the CDR3: TGTGCCAGCAGTTTAAAGGGAAGCTCCTACGAGCAGTACTTC.

This clone has a single count. The chain joins TRBV7-8 to TRBJ2-5; no definite D call. The germline V gene encodes CDR1 SGHVS and CDR2 FQNEAQ. Trimming shortened V by 4 bases and J by 2 bases, and 2 bases separated the two germline ends. This CDR3 has 11 residues. The CDR3 loop is CASSYQETQYF. The CDR3 DNA reads TGTGCCAGCAGCTATCAAGAGACCCAGTACTTC.